This is a list of T cell receptor beta chains from one sample in a study of T cell repertoires in aging, cancer and after chemotherapy. TCRdb independently ran MiXCR on the multiplex PCR reads; one entry per CDR3 protein. This repertoire shows about 8,700 distinct CDR3 sequences, more than 50% found once; its top ten account for roughly a fifth. The sequenced sample was blood. Receptors were obtained from a human donor in good health. The CDR3 runs from the conserved cysteine through the conserved F or W. Each record gives: D gene, J gene, V gene, CDR3 length, clone size, CDR3 DNA, CDR3 protein. The D gene is left open where the match is weak. Part of the rows lack a size; the others show once, few, many or a class for expanded clones.

>NA|TRBJ1-1|TRBV30|14|few
TGTGCCTGGAGTTTCGCGGGAGGAGGAACTGAAGCTTTCTTT
CAWSFAGGGTEAFF
>TRBD2|TRBJ2-7|TRBV20-1|18|NA
TGCAGTGCTAGCTCTTTGGGTAGCGGGAGCCCCTTTGTCTACGAGCAGTACTTC
CSASSLGSGSPFVYEQYF
>NA|TRBJ1-2|TRBV5-1|13|few
TGCGCCAGCAGCTTGGTTGGGTCGGATGGCTACACCTTC
CASSLVGSDGYTF
>NA|TRBJ2-7|TRBV6-5|16|once
TGTGCCAGCAGTCACCGAGACAGAAGCTCTTTTGTAGAGCAGTACTTC
CASSHRDRSSFVEQYF
>TRBD2|TRBJ2-7|TRBV4-2|15|NA
TGCGCCAGCAGCCAAGGCGGGACTAGATCGTACGAGCAGTACTTC
CASSQGGTRSYEQYF
>TRBD1|TRBJ2-7|TRBV6-6|16|few
TGTGCCAGCAGTTACTCGATGGACAGGGAGTTCCACGAGCAGTACTTC
CASSYSMDREFHEQYF
>TRBD2|TRBJ2-7|TRBV6-5|14|once
TGTGCCAGCAGTTCTAGCGGGAGGCCCTCCGAGCAGTACTTC
CASSSSGRPSEQYF
>TRBD2|TRBJ2-1|TRBV19|16|few
TGTGCCAGTAGTATACAAGCGGGAGGTTCCTACAATGAGCAGTTCTTC
CASSIQAGGSYNEQFF
>TRBD2|TRBJ2-3|TRBV29-1|13|medium-sized
TGCAGCGTTGCGGGGGGGCAAACAGATACGCAGTATTTT
CSVAGGQTDTQYF
>NA|TRBJ2-2|TRBV19|13|NA
TGTGCCAGCATGCAGGGAATCGGCGGGGAGCTGTTTTTT
CASMQGIGGELFF
>NA|TRBJ1-5|TRBV6-5|13|NA
TGTGCCAGCAGTTACCTCATCAATCAGCCCCAGCATTTT
CASSYLINQPQHF
>NA|TRBJ2-1|TRBV5-1|15|NA
TGCGCCAGCAGCTTGGATTTGTCGGGCTACAATGAGCAGTTCTTC
CASSLDLSGYNEQFF
>NA|TRBJ2-5|TRBV5-1|14|once
TGCGCCAGCAGCTTGGAGCCAGGACAGGAGACCCAGTACTTC
CASSLEPGQETQYF
>NA|TRBJ2-3|TRBV29-1|13|medium-sized
TGCAGCGTTGAACGACAAGGCACAGATACGCAGTATTTT
CSVERQGTDTQYF
>TRBD1|TRBJ1-5|TRBV6-2/TRBV6-3|16|NA
TGTGCCAGCAGTCGCCTCGCTCCGGGACAGCATCAGCCCCAGCATTTT
CASSRLAPGQHQPQHF
>NA|TRBJ2-3|TRBV6-6|12|few
TGTGCCAGCAGTTACAGCGAGGATCGGCAGTATTTT
CASSYSEDRQYF
>TRBD1|TRBJ2-7|TRBV27|15|few
TGTGCCAGCAGTCTAAGACAGGGAGAGGCCTACGAGCAGTACTTC
CASSLRQGEAYEQYF
>TRBD1|TRBJ2-3|TRBV27|17|NA
TGTGCCAGCAGCTTGCTGAGACAGGGGGCACCCACAGATACGCAGTATTTT
CASSLLRQGAPTDTQYF
>NA|TRBJ1-2|TRBV5-4|14|NA
TGTGCCAGCAGCTTGGAGATTATCCCCTATGGCTACACCTTC
CASSLEIIPYGYTF
>NA|TRBJ2-1|TRBV27|14|NA
TGTGCCAGCAGTTTATCTAGAGGGTTTGGTGAGCAGTTCTTC
CASSLSRGFGEQFF